This paragraph reports one TCR beta chain. This sample was taken from a study of blood T cell repertoires in COVID-19. The wider study: T cells, B-cell-depleted T cells, or PBMCs provided the cDNA or gDNA that served as material.

TCRdb's copy holds only in-frame clones and misses some; the assay was immunoSEQ multiplex PCR. The sample records approximately 220,000 clones, around 84% being singletons. The clonotype comes from a woman aged 40 to 50 with acute COVID-19. The sequencing sample was made of PBMCs or T cells enriched from blood (not recorded which).

The CDR3 spells CASSLGTEGNIQYF. The CDR3 DNA reads as TGCGCCAGCAGCTTGGGGACAGAGGGAAACATTCAGTACTTC. The J gene is TRBJ2-4, the V gene TRBV5-1; a possible D gene is TRBD1 (6 bases). Germline V CDR1 and CDR2: SGHRS, YFSETQ. The CDR3 extends over 14 amino acids. Trimming cost V 0 bases and J 6 bases, with 10 bases left between them.